This passage covers 23 T cell receptor beta chains from one sample sequenced in a study of blood T cell repertoires in COVID-19. Using immunoSEQ multiplex PCR, the repertoire was profiled, and TCRdb retains in-frame clones only, with some absent. The table lists 300,000 to 350,000 clones, about nine tenths of them singletons. The sequenced sample was peripheral blood. Receptor source: a young man with COVID-19, enrolled during active disease.

The chain uses TRBV4-3 and TRBJ2-2; D ambiguous. Trimming took off 1 base at V and 8 bases at J, with 8 bases between the two ends. Germline V gives CDR1 LGHNA, CDR2 YSLEER. This CDR3 comprises 13 residues. The DNA of the CDR3 is TGCGCCAGCAGCCAAGGATTCGCGGGGGAGCTGTTTTTT. Protein sequence: CASSQGFAGELFF.

This sequence joins TRBV12-5 and TRBJ2-3; 11 bases agree with TRBD2. The CDR3 is made up of 20 amino acids. Germline CDR1 reads LGHNT; CDR2 reads FRNRAP. The trim removed 0 bases at V and 0 bases at J, leaving 11 bases unmatched. CDR3 coding DNA: TGTGCTAGTGGTTTGGTAAATTCTACTAGCGGGGGACCTAGCACAGATACGCAGTATTTT. This sequence encodes CASGLVNSTSGGPSTDTQYF.

This clone has more than one count but fewer than ten. Other DNA sequences in the sample encode the same CDR3. The chain combines TRBV7-3 with TRBJ1-2, with D maybe TRBD1 (6 bases). The V gene lost 4 bases and the J gene lost 5 bases, with 11 bases spanning the gap. The germline gives CDR1 SGHTA, CDR2 FQGTGA. The CDR3 has 13 amino acids. The CDR3 here is CASSSGQGYGYTF. Here the CDR3 DNA reads TGTGCCAGCAGCTCGGGTCAGGGGTATGGCTACACCTTC.

The chain joins TRBV28 to TRBJ1-2; TRBD1 matches at 7 bases. This CDR3 comprises 16 residues. V was pared by 1 base and J by 6 bases, with 11 bases of the junction left unmatched. Germline lookup yields CDR1 MDHEN and CDR2 SYDVKM. CDR3 in DNA: TGTGCCAGCAGTTTATATGGGACGGGAGGGGGCAATGGCTACACCTTC. It encodes CASSLYGTGGGNGYTF.

The chain uses TRBV27 and TRBJ2-2; 9 nucleotides line up with TRBD1. Germline V CDR1 and CDR2: MNHEY, SMNVEV (reference sequence). This CDR3 contains 14 residues. With 5 bases clipped from V and 4 bases from J, the junction kept 2 bases outside the gene matches. CDR3 residues: CASSPGQGTGELFF. CDR3 sequence (DNA): TGTGCCAGCAGTCCGGGACAGGGCACCGGGGAGCTGTTTTTT.

The chain uses TRBV28 and TRBJ2-7, with D possibly being TRBD1 (8 bases). The CDR3 has 15 residues. The germline V gene encodes CDR1 MDHEN and CDR2 SYDVKM. V shed 2 bases and J shed 2 bases, with 13 bases lying between them. In nucleotides, the CDR3 is TGTGCCAGCAGTTTAAGCGGGACAGGAGCCTACGAGCAGTACTTC. Its translation: CASSLSGTGAYEQYF.

The V call is TRBV4-2, the J call TRBJ2-3; 14 bases map to TRBD2. The CDR3 loop spans 19 amino acids. V lost 1 base and J lost 1; bases outside the gene matches: 7. The germline CDR1 and CDR2 sequences are LGHNA and YNFKEQ. The CDR3 sequence: CASSQAGLAGVGGTDTQYF. The CDR3 DNA is TGTGCCAGCAGCCAAGCGGGACTAGCGGGAGTGGGCGGCACAGATACGCAGTATTTT.

The chain combines TRBV7-9 with TRBJ2-3, with D possibly matching TRBD1 (6 bases). Trimming cost V 5 bases and J 0 bases, with 12 bases left between them. Germline V gene sequence: CDR1 SEHNR, CDR2 FQNEAQ (reference sequence). This CDR3 comprises 15 residues. CDR3 DNA: TGTGCCAGCAGCCCAACAGGGATCAGCACAGATACGCAGTATTTT. This codes for CASSPTGISTDTQYF.

The chain combines TRBV28 with TRBJ2-6; D is perhaps TRBD2 (5 bases). Trimming took off 5 bases at V and 8 bases at J, with 7 bases between the two ends. The germline V gene encodes CDR1 MDHEN and CDR2 SYDVKM. This CDR3 is built from 12 residues. CDR3 in amino acids: CASSEGPNVLTF. The CDR3 DNA follows: TGTGCCAGCAGTGAGGGTCCCAACGTCCTGACTTTC. Variable domain in full (rest from reference TRBV28 and TRBJ2-6): DVKVTQSSRYLVKRTGEKVFLECVQDMDHENMFWYRQDPGLGLRLIYFSYDVKMKEKGDIPEGYSVSREKKERFSLILESASTNQTSMYLCASSEGPNVLTFGAGSRLTVL.

This CDR3 is CASSIMVSRSRNTEAFF. The CDR3 coding sequence is TGTGCCAGTAGTATTATGGTTTCGAGGTCCAGAAACACTGAAGCTTTCTTT. V and J are TRBV19 and TRBJ1-1; D is ambiguous. V was shortened by 3 bases and J by 2 bases, with 19 bases between the two germline ends. CDR1 and CDR2 (germline): LNHDA, SQIVND (reference sequence). There are 17 residues in the CDR3. Full variable domain (remainder filled in from reference TRBV19 and TRBJ1-1): DGGITQSPKYLFRKEGQNVTLSCEQNLNHDAMYWYRQDPGQGLRLIYYSQIVNDFQKGDIAEGYSVSREKKESFPLTVTSAQKNPTAFYLCASSIMVSRSRNTEAFFGQGTRLTVV.

The CDR3 nucleotides read TGTGCCAGCAGCCAAAAGGGGGCCTCCTACGAGCAGTACTTC. Amino acids: CASSQKGASYEQYF. The chain is built from TRBV3-1 (or the pseudogene TRBV3-2) and TRBJ2-7; 7 bases are a match to TRBD1. Germline CDR1 is LGHDT and CDR2 is YNNKEL (reference sequence). This CDR3 has 14 amino acids. The trim removed 2 bases at V and 0 bases at J, leaving 1 base unmatched.

This chain joins TRBV18 and TRBJ2-2; D is possibly TRBD2 (6 bases). This CDR3 comprises 18 residues. The germline CDR1 and CDR2 sequences are KGHSH and LQKENI. V was cut by 3 bases and J by 5 bases, with 22 bases left in between. The CDR3 sequence is CASSPRTMGGKPTGELFF. The DNA for the CDR3 is TGTGCCAGCTCACCGCGAACGATGGGGGGTAAACCTACCGGGGAGCTGTTTTTT.

The J gene is TRBJ1-3, the V gene TRBV5-1, with 12 bases lining up with TRBD1. The ends lost 4 bases at V and 2 bases at J; junction bases unmatched: 4. The CDR3 loop spans 16 amino acids. The germline V gene has CDR1 SGHRS and CDR2 YFSETQ. The CDR3 coding sequence is TGCGCCAGCAGCCCGGGACAGGGGGCGGCTGGAAACACCATATATTTT. This gives the protein CASSPGQGAAGNTIYF.

The chain joins TRBV30 to TRBJ2-7; D is undetermined. Germline assignment: CDR1 GTSNPN and CDR2 SVGIG (reference sequence). The CDR3 has 12 amino acids. Trimming cost V 0 bases and J 9 bases, with 12 bases left between them. CDR3: CAWSVSDLGQYF. The CDR3 DNA is TGTGCCTGGAGTGTTAGTGACTTAGGGCAGTACTTC.

This clone has a handful of counts. The V call is TRBV12-3 or TRBV12-4, the J call TRBJ1-5; D remains unclear. With 2 bases removed from V and 5 bases from J, the gap between germline ends came to 7 bases. CDR3 size: 13 residues. CDR3 nucleotides: TGTGCCAGCAGTTTAACAGAGTATCAGCCCCAGCATTTT. This encodes CASSLTEYQPQHF.

The rearrangement joins TRBV10-3 to TRBJ2-3; 9 positions agree with TRBD1. Trimming removed 4 bases from V and 5 bases from J; junction bases left unmatched: 7. The CDR3 length is 15 residues. CDR1 is ENHRY, CDR2 SYGVKD, per germline. CDR3 nucleotides: TGTGCCATCAGTGGACGGACAGGGGCGGGAGATACGCAGTATTTT. This sequence encodes CAISGRTGAGDTQYF.

This clone was recorded only once. The rearrangement joins TRBV9 to TRBJ2-2; no reliable D call. V shed 0 bases and J shed 4 bases, with 10 bases lying between them. The CDR3 has 15 residues. The germline V gene encodes CDR1 SGDLS and CDR2 YYNGEE. The CDR3 sequence is CASSVDTPSTGELFF. The CDR3, as DNA: TGTGCCAGCAGCGTAGACACACCATCCACCGGGGAGCTGTTTTTT. Full variable domain (outside the CDR3, taken from reference TRBV9 and TRBJ2-2): DSGVTQTPKHLITATGQRVTLRCSPRSGDLSVYWYQQSLDQGLQFLIQYYNGEERAKGNILERFSAQQFPDLHSELNLSSLELGDSALYFCASSVDTPSTGELFFGEGSRLTVL.

The V gene is TRBV9, the J gene TRBJ2-5, with 10 bases lining up with TRBD1. Unmatched junction bases numbered 10, after V lost 4 bases and J lost 1 base. Per the germline V gene, CDR1 is SGDLS and CDR2 is YYNGEE. The CDR3 has 17 amino acids. CDR3 nucleotides: TGTGCCAGCAGCCCCCGATCGACAGGGGGCGGCCAAGAGACCCAGTACTTC. The encoded protein is CASSPRSTGGGQETQYF.

This chain links TRBV30 with TRBJ2-7; TRBD2 might be the D (6 bases). V gave up 6 bases and J gave up 3 bases, with 15 bases separating them. Per germline, CDR1 GTSNPN and CDR2 SVGIG (reference sequence). This CDR3 has 13 residues. The CDR3 nucleotides read TGTGCCTGCCAAACGTTCGGGAGCTACGAGCAGTACTTC. Protein product: CACQTFGSYEQYF.

The genes are TRBV7-3 and TRBJ2-6, with 9 bases fitting TRBD1. The trim removed 5 bases at V and 2 bases at J, leaving 10 bases unmatched. This CDR3 is built from 18 residues. CDR1 and CDR2 from the germline V gene are SGHTA and FQGTGA. DNA for the CDR3: TGTGCCAGCAGCCCCCGGGACAGGGATTACGCTGGGGCCAACGTCCTGACTTTC. Protein sequence: CASSPRDRDYAGANVLTF.

A note on this clone: Other DNA sequences in the same sample also yield this CDR3. This sequence joins TRBV18 and TRBJ1-1; the match to TRBD1 covers 7 bases. Losses at the gene ends were 1 base for V and 0 bases for J; bases not matched to a gene: 2. This CDR3 has 15 amino acids. Looked up from germline, CDR1 is KGHSH and CDR2 is LQKENI. CDR3 in amino acids: CASSPQGAMNTEAFF. The DNA of the CDR3 is TGTGCCAGCTCACCACAGGGGGCAATGAACACTGAAGCTTTCTTT.

The V call is TRBV6-2 or TRBV6-3, the J call TRBJ1-1, with 11 bases that match TRBD1. V lost 1 base and J lost 6; bases outside the gene matches: 1. Per germline, CDR1 MNHEY and CDR2 SVGEGT. The CDR3 has 14 residues. CDR3 protein: CASSYLGQGAEAFF. CDR3 nucleotides: TGTGCCAGCAGTTACTTGGGACAGGGGGCTGAAGCTTTCTTT.

The chain is built from TRBV18 and TRBJ1-5, with TRBD1 as a possible D gene (6 bases). The germline CDR1 and CDR2 sequences are KGHSH and LQKENI. This CDR3 comprises 16 residues. Trimming pared 1 base from V and 6 bases from J, leaving 16 bases between. The CDR3: CASSPQQGAQGQPQHF. CDR3 DNA: TGTGCCAGCTCACCACAACAGGGCGCGCAAGGTCAGCCCCAGCATTTT. The entire variable domain, with the rest obtained from reference TRBV18 and TRBJ1-5, is as follows: NAGVMQNPRHLVRRRGQEARLRCSPMKGHSHVYWYRQLPEEGLKFMVYLQKENIIDESGMPKERFSAEFPKEGPSILRIQQVVRGDSAAYFCASSPQQGAQGQPQHFGDGTRLSIL.